This entry lists 22 T cell receptor beta chains sequenced from one sample in a study of T cells in Graves' hyperthyroidism and ophthalmopathy. It was RNA transcripts that yielded the amplified TCR beta CDR3 regions. HTBI primers were used for first-round RT-PCR of the TCR CDR3. TCRdb re-called the multiplex PCR reads through MiXCR, storing one row per CDR3 protein. The table shows around 360,000 distinct CDR3 sequences, with approximately 16% occurring only once. Specimen: blood. These TCRs come from a woman in her sixties with Graves' ophthalmopathy.

This clonotype was seen ten or more times. The CDR3 region has the DNA TGTGCCAGCAGTGAAGCTGGGGCGGGCGAGCAGTACTTC. It codes for CASSEAGAGEQYF. V is TRBV6-1 and J is TRBJ2-7; the D gene could be TRBD1 or TRBD2 (5 bases each). CDR3 size: 13 residues. Germline values: CDR1 MNHNS, CDR2 SASEGT. Trimming pared 0 bases from V and 6 bases from J, leaving 9 bases between.

The rearrangement links TRBV19 to TRBJ1-3; D remains ambiguous. This CDR3 region has 12 residues. V gave up 7 bases and J gave up 2 bases, with 6 bases separating them. Germline CDR1 reads LNHDA; CDR2 reads SQIVND (reference sequence). The CDR3: CASTNPGNTIYF. As DNA, the CDR3 is TGTGCCAGTACTAACCCTGGAAACACCATATATTTT.

This clonotype came up many times. The chain employs TRBV30 and TRBJ2-5; tentatively, D is TRBD2 (5 bases). V gave up 6 bases and J gave up 2 bases, with 13 bases separating them. The CDR3 totals 13 residues. Germline CDR1 GTSNPN, CDR2 SVGIG (reference sequence). The CDR3 DNA sequence: TGTGCCTGCACACCCCGGGGACAAGAGACCCAGTACTTC. Translated: CACTPRGQETQYF.

The gene calls are TRBV29-1 and TRBJ1-1, with 8 bases lining up with TRBD1. This CDR3 has 12 residues. The junction had 7 bases not matched to a gene; V was cut back by 6 bases and J by 7 bases. CDR1 and CDR2 (germline): SQVTM, ANQGSEA. The CDR3 bases are TGCAGCGTCTCTTGGGACAGGAGTGAAGCTTTCTTT. Amino acids: CSVSWDRSEAFF.

The rearrangement uses TRBV6-1 and TRBJ2-5; D perhaps matches TRBD1 (6 bases). This CDR3 has 14 residues. Germline V lookup: CDR1 MNHNS, CDR2 SASEGT. The V and J ends lost 6 bases and 2 bases respectively, with 13 bases between them. The CDR3 reads CASSRGQLQETQYF. In nucleotides, the CDR3 is TGTGCCAGCAGCAGGGGCCAGTTACAAGAGACCCAGTACTTC.

Many counts were recorded for this clonotype. The rearrangement links TRBV12-3 or TRBV12-4 to TRBJ2-7; 8 bases fit TRBD1. CDR3 length equals 15 residues. The junction had 4 bases not matched to a gene; V was cut back by 3 bases and J by 0 bases. CDR3 in amino acids: CASSFQGASSYEQYF. The CDR3 DNA reads TGTGCCAGCAGTTTCCAGGGGGCGAGCTCCTACGAGCAGTACTTC.

In its sample, this clonotype was seen many times. The chain employs TRBV11-2 and TRBJ2-2; 7 positions match TRBD2. Germline CDR1 SGHAT, CDR2 FQNNGV. V lost 5 bases and J lost 6; bases outside the gene matches: 12. CDR3 size: 16 residues. CDR3 in amino acids: CASSPRFVGRAGELFF. For the CDR3, the DNA is TGTGCCAGCAGCCCCCGATTTGTGGGGAGGGCCGGGGAGCTGTTTTTT.

This clonotype was observed at least ten times. V usage is TRBV20-1 and J usage is TRBJ1-1; no definite D call. The germline V gene has CDR1 DFQATT and CDR2 SNEGSKA (reference sequence). The CDR3 contains 11 residues. The V end lost 5 bases, the J end lost 4 bases, and 8 bases lay between the germline ends. The CDR3 DNA sequence: TGCAGTGCTCCTGCTCTCACTGAAGCTTTCTTT. Translating it yields CSAPALTEAFF.

This clonotype appeared many times. V is TRBV28 and J is TRBJ1-1; D uncertain. The CDR3 has 13 residues. Germline CDR1 is MDHEN and CDR2 is SYDVKM. V was pared by 7 bases and J by 3 bases, with 12 bases between. DNA for the CDR3: TGTGCCAGCACCGGACTGGGTTACACTGAAGCTTTCTTT. Translation gives CASTGLGYTEAFF.

This clonotype has ten or more counts. V and J are TRBV20-1 and TRBJ2-1; D is possibly TRBD1 (5 bases). Trimming took off 4 bases at V and 0 bases at J, with 10 bases between the two ends. Germline V gene data show CDR1 as DFQATT and CDR2 as SNEGSKA (reference sequence). This CDR3 region has 14 residues. The CDR3 sequence: CSANQGSSYNEQFF. CDR3 nucleotides: TGCAGTGCTAATCAGGGTAGCTCCTACAATGAGCAGTTCTTC.

This clonotype has at least ten counts. The CDR3 nucleotides read TGCAGTGCTAGTACGGGGAAGACTGACGGCACAGATACGCAGTATTTT. This codes for CSASTGKTDGTDTQYF. The J gene is TRBJ2-3, the V gene TRBV20-1; TRBD2 is a possible D gene (5 bases). The CDR3 is 16 amino acids. V was pared by 3 bases and J by 1 base, with 17 bases between. CDR1 is DFQATT, CDR2 SNEGSKA, per germline (reference sequence).

The rearrangement joins TRBV6-1 to TRBJ2-3, with TRBD2 identical over 14 bases. The V gene's germline CDR1 is MNHNS and CDR2 SASEGT. The V and J ends lost 7 bases and 6 bases, in that order; junction bases with no gene match: 6. The CDR3 spans 15 residues. The CDR3 protein is CASTGLAGGGDTQYF. The CDR3 DNA is TGTGCCAGCACCGGACTAGCGGGAGGAGGGGATACGCAGTATTTT.

J is TRBJ2-2 and V is TRBV19; no reliable D call. Trimming shortened V by 7 bases and J by 3 bases, and 6 bases separated the two germline ends. There are 12 residues in the CDR3. Germline V gives CDR1 LNHDA, CDR2 SQIVND (reference sequence). CDR3 in amino acids: CASTPYTGELFF. CDR3 DNA sequence: TGTGCCAGTACCCCTTACACCGGGGAGCTGTTTTTT.

With respect to this clonotype: A much more abundant neighbour one base away suggests this may be a read error. This chain links TRBV7-2 with TRBJ2-1; tentative D call: TRBD2 (6 bases). Germline V lookup: CDR1 SGHTA, CDR2 FQGNSA. This CDR3 is 12 amino acids long. The CDR3 loop reads CANSSGSNEQFF. CDR3 DNA: TGTGCCAACAGCTCCGGGAGTAATGAGCAGTTCTTC.

This clonotype was detected many times. The rearrangement joins TRBV29-1 to TRBJ2-1; 12 bases match TRBD1. Germline loops: CDR1 SQVTM, CDR2 ANQGSEA. Unmatched junction bases numbered 8, after V lost 7 bases and J lost 7 bases. The CDR3 sequence is 14 residues long. The CDR3 DNA is TGCAGCGCAGAAGGGACAGGGGGCCCAAATGAGCAGTTCTTC. Amino acids: CSAEGTGGPNEQFF.

In its sample, this clonotype was seen a few times. V is TRBV5-6 and J is TRBJ1-4; weak D call: TRBD1 (5 bases). The CDR3 covers 15 residues. Trimming took off 6 bases at V and 7 bases at J, with 19 bases between the two ends. Germline V gene lookup returns CDR1 SGHDT and CDR2 YYEEEE. In DNA form, the CDR3 reads TGTGCCAGCATAAAATTCGACAGTGCTCCTGAAAAACTGTTTTTT. Amino acid sequence: CASIKFDSAPEKLFF.

This clonotype was seen many times. V usage is TRBV30 and J usage is TRBJ1-1, with a tentative D call TRBD1 (6 bases). The V gene's germline CDR1 is GTSNPN and CDR2 SVGIG (reference sequence). The CDR3 runs 13 residues. V was cut by 2 bases and J by 6 bases, with 13 bases left in between. The CDR3 DNA is TGTGCCTGGAGTTCACAGGGTTGGTCTGAAGCTTTCTTT. Residues: CAWSSQGWSEAFF.

This clonotype was seen repeatedly, ten times or more. This chain uses TRBV28 with TRBJ2-1; no definite D call. The ends were cut back, 4 bases at V and 4 bases at J, with 14 bases in the middle. The CDR3 runs to 15 residues. CDR1 MDHEN and CDR2 SYDVKM come from the germline V gene. This chain's CDR3 is CASSSLRTPYNEQFF. As DNA, the CDR3 is TGTGCCAGCAGTTCGTTGCGGACGCCATACAATGAGCAGTTCTTC.

This clonotype was recorded at least ten times. The chain combines TRBV11-3 with TRBJ2-2; D uncertain. Trimming left V 4 bases short and J 3 bases short, with 15 bases between. The CDR3 length is 16 residues. Germline values: CDR1 SGHNT, CDR2 YENEEA. CDR3 protein: CASSSRFGVDTGELFF. The CDR3, as DNA: TGTGCCAGCAGCTCGCGGTTCGGTGTAGACACCGGGGAGCTGTTTTTT.

The CDR3: CASSSLWVGSYNEQFF. In DNA, the CDR3 is TGTGCCAGCAGCTCCCTTTGGGTAGGCTCCTACAATGAGCAGTTCTTC. This rearrangement joins TRBV5-6 to TRBJ2-1; no clear D. Trimming removed 3 bases at V and 0 bases at J, with 13 bases between. The CDR3 contains 16 residues. Per the germline V gene, CDR1 is SGHDT and CDR2 is YYEEEE. Full variable domain (remainder filled in from reference TRBV5-6 and TRBJ2-1): DAGVTQSPTHLIKTRGQQVTLRCSPKSGHDTVSWYQQALGQGPQFIFQYYEEEERQRGNFPDRFSGHQFPNYSSELNVNALLLGDSALYLCASSSLWVGSYNEQFFGPGTRLTVL.

This chain joins TRBV28 and TRBJ1-4, with a possible D match to TRBD1 (5 bases). The V gene's germline CDR1 is MDHEN and CDR2 SYDVKM. V was cut by 3 bases and J by 7 bases, with 12 bases left in between. The CDR3 totals 14 residues. CDR3 in amino acids: CASSLQGLSEKLFF. The CDR3 DNA follows: TGTGCCAGCAGTTTGCAGGGCTTAAGTGAAAAACTGTTTTTT.

This clonotype turned up a few times. The gene calls are TRBV10-2 and TRBJ2-7; D remains ambiguous. Germline values: CDR1 WSHSY, CDR2 SAAADI. The V end was cut by 3 bases, the J end by 1 base, with 4 bases between. The CDR3 is 12 amino acids. CDR3 sequence reads: CASSDPSYEQYF. CDR3 sequence (DNA): TGCGCCAGCAGTGACCCATCCTACGAGCAGTACTTC.